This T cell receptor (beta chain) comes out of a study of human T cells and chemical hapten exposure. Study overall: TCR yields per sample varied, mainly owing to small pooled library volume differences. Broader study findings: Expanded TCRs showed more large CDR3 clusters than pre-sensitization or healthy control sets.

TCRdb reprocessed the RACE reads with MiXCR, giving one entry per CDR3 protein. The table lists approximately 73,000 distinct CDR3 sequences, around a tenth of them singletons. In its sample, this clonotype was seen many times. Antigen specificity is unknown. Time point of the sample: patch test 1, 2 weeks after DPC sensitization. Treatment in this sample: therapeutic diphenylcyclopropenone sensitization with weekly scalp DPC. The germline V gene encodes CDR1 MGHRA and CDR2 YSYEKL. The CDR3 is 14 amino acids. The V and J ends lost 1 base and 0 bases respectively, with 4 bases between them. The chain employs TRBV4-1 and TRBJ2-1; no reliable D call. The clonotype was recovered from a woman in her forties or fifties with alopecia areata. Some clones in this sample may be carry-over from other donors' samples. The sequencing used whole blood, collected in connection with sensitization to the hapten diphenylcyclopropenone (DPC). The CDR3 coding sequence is TGCGCCAGCAGCCAAGGCCTCTCCTACAATGAGCAGTTCTTC. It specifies CASSQGLSYNEQFF.